This T cell receptor beta chain was sequenced during a study of blood T cell repertoires in COVID-19. Study-level information: The United States, Italy and Spain supplied acute and convalescent COVID-19 samples. PBMCs, B-cell-depleted T cells, or T cells provided the cDNA or gDNA that made up the material.

V was pared by 0 bases and J by 2 bases, with 1 base of the junction left unmatched. CDR3 length: 15 residues. The germline gives CDR1 SGHRS, CDR2 YFSETQ. Authors' data handling: Quantification of nucleated cells was approximated via reference gene primer amplification. Sequencing used immunoSEQ multiplex PCR; TCRdb keeps in-frame clones, though not all of them. The V and J calls and clone size come from that table; D and trimming were worked out from the DNA. The table has approximately 140,000 clones, around nine tenths seen once; the top ten hold roughly 2.1%. The source material was peripheral blood. The clonotype comes from a human donor in a cohort sampled during active COVID-19. This chain uses TRBV5-1 with TRBJ2-1; 8 positions agree with TRBD2. DNA of the CDR3: TGCGCCAGCAGCTTGGTAGCGGGACCCTACAATGAGCAGTTCTTC. This sequence encodes CASSLVAGPYNEQFF.